This is a list of T cell receptor beta chains from one sample in a study of OX40 agonist ivuxolimab in advanced cancers. Profiled with immunoSEQ multiplex PCR; TCRdb holds only in-frame clones, not every one. The table records 53,000 or so clones, 60% to 80% of them present only once. Sequencing was performed on CD4+ or CD8+ T cells sorted from blood, taken in a trial of the OX40 agonist ivuxolimab. The receptors stem from an adult with an advanced solid tumor such as melanoma, head and neck, liver or kidney cancer. CDR3s include the opening cysteine and the closing phenylalanine or tryptophan. Each record gives: V gene, J gene, D gene, clone size, CDR3 length, CDR3 protein, CDR3 DNA. The D gene is left open where the match is weak. Rows may omit the clone size; those that give it use once, few, many or a size class.

v_gene: TRBV20-1; j_gene: TRBJ2-1; d_gene: -; abundance: -; len: 11; CDR3aa: CSVLLVAEQFF; CDR3nt: TGCAGTGTTCTGTTAGTCGCCGAGCAGTTCTTC
v_gene: TRBV4-1; j_gene: TRBJ2-1; d_gene: -; abundance: -; len: 15; CDR3aa: CASSQDRGRTNEQFF; CDR3nt: TGCGCCAGCAGCCAAGACAGGGGTAGGACCAATGAGCAGTTCTTC
v_gene: TRBV13; j_gene: TRBJ1-1; d_gene: TRBD1; abundance: -; len: 14; CDR3aa: CASSEDRYYTEAFF; CDR3nt: TGTGCCAGCAGCGAGGACAGGTACTACACTGAAGCTTTCTTT
v_gene: TRBV28; j_gene: TRBJ1-5; d_gene: -; abundance: -; len: 14; CDR3aa: CASSFLLGDQPQHF; CDR3nt: TGTGCCAGCAGTTTTTTGTTGGGGGATCAGCCCCAGCATTTT
v_gene: TRBV5-1; j_gene: TRBJ2-5; d_gene: TRBD2; abundance: -; len: 16; CDR3aa: CASSPTGLAGFETQYF; CDR3nt: TGCGCCAGCAGCCCCACGGGACTAGCGGGATTTGAGACCCAGTACTTC
v_gene: TRBV11-2; j_gene: TRBJ2-1; d_gene: TRBD2; abundance: -; len: 15; CDR3aa: CASSFSGSSYNEQFF; CDR3nt: TGTGCCAGCAGCTTTAGCGGGAGCTCCTACAATGAGCAGTTCTTC
v_gene: TRBV5-1; j_gene: TRBJ2-1; d_gene: -; abundance: -; len: 16; CDR3aa: CASSLVSLNSYNEQFF; CDR3nt: TGCGCCAGCAGCTTGGTTTCTCTCAACTCCTACAATGAGCAGTTCTTC
v_gene: TRBV2; j_gene: TRBJ1-2; d_gene: -; abundance: -; len: 12; CDR3aa: CASSERVGGYTF; CDR3nt: TGTGCCAGCAGTGAAAGGGTGGGGGGCTACACCTTC
v_gene: TRBV11-2; j_gene: TRBJ2-5; d_gene: -; abundance: -; len: 15; CDR3aa: CASSLVGAEQETQYF; CDR3nt: TGTGCCAGCAGCTTAGTCGGGGCGGAGCAAGAGACCCAGTACTTC
v_gene: TRBV28; j_gene: TRBJ2-7; d_gene: TRBD2; abundance: -; len: 13; CDR3aa: CASSLGGGYEQYF; CDR3nt: TGTGCCAGCAGTTTAGGGGGGGGCTACGAGCAGTACTTC
v_gene: TRBV4-1; j_gene: TRBJ2-3; d_gene: TRBD2; abundance: -; len: 17; CDR3aa: CASSQGFREARTDTQYF; CDR3nt: TGCGCCAGCAGCCAAGGGTTCCGGGAGGCACGCACAGATACGCAGTATTTT
v_gene: TRBV7-2; j_gene: TRBJ2-7; d_gene: TRBD1; abundance: -; len: 14; CDR3aa: CASSPRQGYHEQYF; CDR3nt: TGTGCCAGCAGCCCACGACAGGGTTACCACGAGCAGTACTTC
v_gene: TRBV28; j_gene: TRBJ2-7; d_gene: TRBD1; abundance: -; len: 13; CDR3aa: CASSSGQRYEQYF; CDR3nt: TGTGCCAGCAGCTCGGGACAGCGTTACGAGCAGTACTTC
v_gene: TRBV9; j_gene: TRBJ2-5; d_gene: TRBD2; abundance: -; len: 16; CDR3aa: CASSVGLAVGTETQYF; CDR3nt: TGTGCCAGCAGCGTAGGGCTAGCGGTAGGAACAGAGACCCAGTACTTC
v_gene: TRBV18; j_gene: TRBJ1-5; d_gene: -; abundance: -; len: 13; CDR3aa: CASSPGRDQPQHF; CDR3nt: TGTGCCAGCTCACCGGGAAGGGACCAGCCCCAGCATTTT
v_gene: TRBV9; j_gene: TRBJ2-1; d_gene: TRBD2; abundance: -; len: 15; CDR3aa: CASRSTSGLGNEQFF; CDR3nt: TGTGCCAGCCGCTCAACTAGCGGCCTCGGCAATGAGCAGTTCTTC
v_gene: TRBV19; j_gene: TRBJ1-2; d_gene: -; abundance: -; len: 13; CDR3aa: CATLDSRGYGYTF; CDR3nt: TGTGCCACCTTGGACAGCCGCGGGTATGGCTACACCTTC
v_gene: TRBV15; j_gene: TRBJ1-6; d_gene: -; abundance: -; len: 14; CDR3aa: CATSREAGNSPLHF; CDR3nt: TGTGCCACCAGCAGAGAGGCGGGGAATTCACCCCTCCACTTT
v_gene: TRBV19; j_gene: TRBJ2-2; d_gene: -; abundance: -; len: 12; CDR3aa: CASSIPTGELFF; CDR3nt: TGTGCCAGTAGTATCCCCACCGGGGAGCTGTTTTTT
v_gene: TRBV27; j_gene: TRBJ1-1; d_gene: TRBD1; abundance: -; len: 17; CDR3aa: CASSFSGTGWGNTEAFF; CDR3nt: TGTGCCAGCAGCTTCTCCGGGACAGGGTGGGGGAACACTGAAGCTTTCTTT
v_gene: TRBV9; j_gene: TRBJ1-2; d_gene: TRBD1; abundance: many; len: 14; CDR3aa: CASSSRQGRGGYTF; CDR3nt: TGTGCCAGCAGCAGCCGACAGGGAAGGGGCGGCTACACCTTC
v_gene: TRBV4-1; j_gene: TRBJ1-1; d_gene: -; abundance: -; len: 11; CDR3aa: CASKRNTEAFF; CDR3nt: TGCGCCAGCAAAAGGAACACTGAAGCTTTCTTT
v_gene: TRBV28; j_gene: TRBJ1-5; d_gene: -; abundance: few; len: 12; CDR3aa: CASSFSNQPQHF; CDR3nt: TGTGCCAGCAGTTTTAGCAATCAGCCCCAGCATTTT
v_gene: TRBV11-3; j_gene: TRBJ1-2; d_gene: -; abundance: -; len: 11; CDR3aa: CASSLSMGYTF; CDR3nt: TGTGCCAGCAGCCTCTCTATGGGCTACACCTTC
v_gene: TRBV5-1; j_gene: TRBJ1-2; d_gene: TRBD1; abundance: -; len: 14; CDR3aa: CASSDTGGSYGYTF; CDR3nt: TGCGCCAGCAGCGATACAGGGGGCAGCTATGGCTACACCTTC
v_gene: TRBV18; j_gene: TRBJ1-1; d_gene: -; abundance: -; len: 15; CDR3aa: CASSPYEVRDTEAFF; CDR3nt: TGTGCCAGCTCACCATACGAAGTGAGAGACACTGAAGCTTTCTTT